A selection of T cell receptor beta chains follows, all from one sample in a study of T cell changes during pregnancy in multiple sclerosis. Assay: immunoSEQ multiplex PCR; the TCRdb copy retains only in-frame clones and omits some. The sample carries about 80,000 clones, about 91% recorded once. The input for sequencing was peripheral blood, taken before pregnancy. All receptors derive from a female donor with multiple sclerosis, enrolled in a pregnancy study. Both conserved end residues are part of each CDR3. D genes are given only for firm matches. Size tells how often a clone was seen (once, few, many) or the class of an expanded clone, and some rows leave it out.

d_call,clone_size,j_call,v_call,cdr3_nt,cdr3_aa
NA,NA,TRBJ2-3,TRBV6-1,TGCGCGGGCGGTAGCACAGATACGCAGTATTTT,CAGGSTDTQYF
TRBD2,NA,TRBJ2-5,TRBV5-1,TGCGCCAGCAGCTTGGTTGGTACTAGCGGGGCCGGGGAGACCCAGTACTTC,CASSLVGTSGAGETQYF
TRBD1,few,TRBJ1-4,TRBV25-1,TGTGCCAGAAGGAGAGGGACAGGGAATGAAAAACTGTTTTTT,CARRRGTGNEKLFF
NA,NA,TRBJ1-3,TRBV12-5,TGTGCTAGTGGTTTGGCCGTAAGTGGGGGGGGTTCTGGAAACACCATATATTTT,CASGLAVSGGGSGNTIYF
TRBD1,NA,TRBJ2-2,TRBV18,TGTGCCAGCTCACCCGGGACAGTGAACACCGGGGAGCTGTTTTTT,CASSPGTVNTGELFF
NA,NA,TRBJ2-5,TRBV7-8,TGTGCCAGCAGCTTAAGGACTGGGCAAGAGACCCAGTACTTC,CASSLRTGQETQYF
TRBD2,NA,TRBJ2-1,TRBV5-1,TGCGCCAGCAGCAGGGGACTAGCGGGGGGGAGCTCCTACAATGAGCAGTTCTTC,CASSRGLAGGSSYNEQFF
NA,once,TRBJ2-7,TRBV5-6,TGTGCCAGCAGCTTGGGATCCGGCGAGCAGTACTTC,CASSLGSGEQYF
NA,NA,TRBJ2-3,TRBV9,TGTGCCAGCAGCGCCGGGGGACTCATCACAGATACGCAGTATTTT,CASSAGGLITDTQYF
TRBD1,NA,TRBJ2-2,TRBV27,TGTGCCAGCAGTTTCGCGGACAGGGCGGCGAACACCGGGGAGCTGTTTTTT,CASSFADRAANTGELFF
NA,NA,TRBJ2-1,TRBV9,TGTGCCAGCAGCGTGGGTTCAGGGTTCTACAATGAGCAGTTCTTC,CASSVGSGFYNEQFF
NA,NA,TRBJ2-3,TRBV29-1,TGCAGCGCGGAGGGGGATACGCAGTATTTT,CSAEGDTQYF
TRBD1,NA,TRBJ1-1,TRBV6-5,TGTGCCAGCAGTGACAGGGAGTACACTGAAGCTTTCTTT,CASSDREYTEAFF
TRBD1,NA,TRBJ2-2,TRBV13,TGTGCCAGCAGCTCGCGACAGGGGGAATTTGACACCGGGGAGCTGTTTTTT,CASSSRQGEFDTGELFF
NA,NA,TRBJ2-3,TRBV9,TGTGCCAGCAGCGTTGGAGGCGAAGATACGCAGTATTTT,CASSVGGEDTQYF
NA,NA,TRBJ2-7,TRBV7-3,TGTGCCAGCAGCATTGTAGGGGGCTCCTACGAGCAGTACTTC,CASSIVGGSYEQYF
NA,NA,TRBJ2-1,TRBV2,TGTGCCAGCAGTGTAGGATCAGCGATCGGTGAGCAGTTCTTC,CASSVGSAIGEQFF
NA,NA,TRBJ2-1,TRBV7-7,TGTGCTAGCAGCCCAATCACCATGCGGGGCCTCCCCGGTTACTACAATGAGCAGTTCTTC,CASSPITMRGLPGYYNEQFF
TRBD1,NA,TRBJ2-7,TRBV30,TGTGCCTGGAGCTCTGGGACAGGGATTTACGAGCAGTACTTC,CAWSSGTGIYEQYF
TRBD1,NA,TRBJ2-5,TRBV9,TGTGCCAGCAGCCCCCCGACGGGACAGGGACGGGTGAAGACCCAGTACTTC,CASSPPTGQGRVKTQYF
TRBD2,NA,TRBJ2-7,TRBV9,TGTGCCAGCAGCGTAGATGGTAGCGGGGCCTACGAGCAGTACTTC,CASSVDGSGAYEQYF
NA,NA,TRBJ2-7,TRBV19,TGTGCCAGTAGTCCCATCTGGGCCGACTCCTACGAGCAGTACTTC,CASSPIWADSYEQYF
NA,NA,TRBJ2-1,TRBV12-5,TGTGCTAGTGGTCTGGGGGGCGGTGAGCAGTTCTTC,CASGLGGGEQFF
NA,NA,TRBJ2-5,TRBV29-1,TGCAGCGTTGTGGGGAGCGCCACCCGGCAAGAGACCCAGTACTTC,CSVVGSATRQETQYF
NA,NA,TRBJ2-3,TRBV30,TGTGCCGGCAGGGACTCGACTGGTGCAGATACGCAGTATTTT,CAGRDSTGADTQYF
NA,NA,TRBJ1-5,TRBV19,TGTGCCAGTAGCCCGGGGGGAGGCCAGCCCCAGCATTTT,CASSPGGGQPQHF
NA,NA,TRBJ2-2,TRBV7-9,TGTGCCAGCAGCTCCAGGGGAAACACCGGGGAGCTGTTTTTT,CASSSRGNTGELFF
TRBD2,NA,TRBJ2-5,TRBV11-2,TGTGCCAGCAGCCCCCCTAGGTTTGGGCTAGCGGGGACCAAAGAGACCCAGTACTTC,CASSPPRFGLAGTKETQYF
NA,NA,TRBJ1-2,TRBV6-5,TGTGCCAGCCGGTTTAGGGGAAGCGGCTACACCTTC,CASRFRGSGYTF
NA,NA,TRBJ1-2,TRBV11-2,TGTGCCAGCAGCTTAGATCGAGCAAGTTGGGGCTACACCTTC,CASSLDRASWGYTF
NA,NA,TRBJ2-7,TRBV4-1,TGCGCCAGCAGCGGAAGATCGCAGGGAGGTCTCGAGCAGTACTTC,CASSGRSQGGLEQYF
NA,NA,TRBJ2-5,TRBV15,TGTGCCACCCTGAGGGGGGGCCTCCAAGAGACCCAGTACTTC,CATLRGGLQETQYF
TRBD1,NA,TRBJ1-5,TRBV9,TGTGCCAGCAGCCGGGACAGGGGGCCAAGTCAGCCCCAGCATTTT,CASSRDRGPSQPQHF
TRBD1,NA,TRBJ2-7,TRBV13,TGTGCCAGCAGCTTGGGACAGGGGACCTCCTACGAGCAGTACTTC,CASSLGQGTSYEQYF
NA,NA,TRBJ2-3,TRBV11-2,TGTGCCAGCAGCTTACAGGCCGGCACAGATACGCAGTATTTT,CASSLQAGTDTQYF
TRBD1,NA,TRBJ1-5,TRBV4-1,TGCGCCAGCAGCCACACAGGGGTCAATCAGCCCCAGCATTTT,CASSHTGVNQPQHF
TRBD1,NA,TRBJ2-7,TRBV9,TGTGCCAGCAGCTCGGGGACAGGGGGCTCCTACGAGCAGTACTTC,CASSSGTGGSYEQYF
NA,once,TRBJ1-1,TRBV19,TGTGCCAGTAGCCGAGGGCCGCTGAACACTGAAGCTTTCTTT,CASSRGPLNTEAFF
NA,NA,TRBJ2-1,TRBV7-3,TGTGCCAGCAGCTTCTTCGGGGACTCAAATGGTAATGAGCAGTTCTTC,CASSFFGDSNGNEQFF
TRBD1,NA,TRBJ1-4,TRBV4-1,TGCGCCAGCGCCCCACAGGGGGCTACGGCAACTAATGAAAAACTGTTTTTT,CASAPQGATATNEKLFF
TRBD2,NA,TRBJ2-1,TRBV19,TGTGCCAGTAGTTGGACTAGCGGGGAGAGCTCCTACAATGAGCAGTTCTTC,CASSWTSGESSYNEQFF
TRBD1,NA,TRBJ2-1,TRBV6-1,TGTGCCAGCCTAACAGGGGGCAGTGAGCAGTTCTTC,CASLTGGSEQFF
TRBD2,NA,TRBJ2-1,TRBV19,TGTGCCAGTAGTATAGATGGGACAGCGGGAGGATACAATGAGCAGTTCTTC,CASSIDGTAGGYNEQFF
TRBD1,NA,TRBJ2-5,TRBV28,TGTGCCAGCAGCCCGGGACAGAGGGATCAAGAGACCCAGTACTTC,CASSPGQRDQETQYF
TRBD1,NA,TRBJ1-5,TRBV7-9,TGTGCCAGCAGCTTGGTGGACAGGGGTGAGCCCCAGCATTTT,CASSLVDRGEPQHF
TRBD1,NA,TRBJ1-1,TRBV5-5,TGTGCCAGCAGCTTGGCCGAGGGGGCGGGGACTGAAGCTTTCTTT,CASSLAEGAGTEAFF